These T cell receptor beta chains were read from a single sample in a study of cytomegalovirus exposure and HLA in healthy donors. The table came from immunoSEQ multiplex PCR; TCRdb's copy has only in-frame clones and leaves some out. The sample shows roughly 95,000 clones, around four fifths of them seen only once. The sequenced material came from PBMCs. The source of these receptors is a man in his thirties or forties in good health and CMV-seropositive. CDR3s include the opening cysteine and the closing phenylalanine or tryptophan. D genes are given only for firm matches. The listing skips clone size in some rows; elsewhere it reads once, few, many or a size class.

j_call	clone_size	v_call	d_call	cdr3_nt	cdr3_aa
TRBJ2-1	-	TRBV30	TRBD1	TGTGCCTGGAGCTTAGGCCAGGGACAGTTGGGTAATGAGCAGTTCTTC	CAWSLGQGQLGNEQFF
TRBJ2-3	-	TRBV10-1	-	TGCGCCAGCAGTGGGGGCCCTCGACAGCGATCTAGCACAGATACGCAGTATTTT	CASSGGPRQRSSTDTQYF
TRBJ2-2	-	TRBV7-2	TRBD2	TGTGCCAGCAGCCCACTAGCGGGAGTGGGCACCGGGGAGCTGTTTTTT	CASSPLAGVGTGELFF
TRBJ2-7	-	TRBV27	-	TGTGCCAGCAGTTCCCACCCAACTACTCCGCCGTACTTC	CASSSHPTTPPYF
TRBJ1-2	-	TRBV10-3	-	TGTGCCATCAGTCCTTATGCGGAATTGGATGGCTACACCTTC	CAISPYAELDGYTF
TRBJ1-5	-	TRBV7-9	TRBD1	TGTGCCAGCAGCTCCCAGGGGGGTCAGCCCCAGCATTTT	CASSSQGGQPQHF
TRBJ2-1	once	TRBV11-3	-	TGTGCCAGCAGCCTTGGGGTGTCCGGGGTCAATGAGCAGTTCTTC	CASSLGVSGVNEQFF
TRBJ2-2	once	TRBV11-2	-	TGTGCCAGCAGCTTTCGCAGGGTTCACACCGGGGAGCTGTTTTTT	CASSFRRVHTGELFF
TRBJ2-7	-	TRBV28	-	TGTGCCAGCAGTTCGGACAGTTCCTGCGAGCAGTACTTC	CASSSDSSCEQYF
TRBJ2-1	-	TRBV28	TRBD2	TGTGCCAGCAGTTTATTCGTCACTAGCGGGAGATATCGGGATGAGCAGTTCTTC	CASSLFVTSGRYRDEQFF
TRBJ2-2	-	TRBV29-1	TRBD2	TGCAGCGTTGCTAGCGGGAGGGGGAACACCGGGGAGCTGTTTTTT	CSVASGRGNTGELFF
TRBJ2-6	-	TRBV28	-	TGTGCCAGCAGTTTCTCAGGGGTAACTGGGGCCAACGTCCTGACTTTC	CASSFSGVTGANVLTF
TRBJ2-7	-	TRBV4-3	-	TGCGCCAGCAGCCAAGAACCTGGCGGCTCCTACGAGCAGTACTTC	CASSQEPGGSYEQYF
TRBJ2-5	-	TRBV18	-	TGTGCCAGCTCACCACGTGGCTCGACGGGGGAGACCCAGTACTTC	CASSPRGSTGETQYF
TRBJ2-1	few	TRBV7-8	TRBD2	TGTGCCAGCAGCCGGGGACTAGCGTCCTACAATGAGCAGTTCTTC	CASSRGLASYNEQFF
TRBJ2-1	few	TRBV5-1	TRBD2	TGCGCCAGCAGCACCCGACTAGCGGGGGCCGTTAATGAGCAGTTCTTC	CASSTRLAGAVNEQFF
TRBJ1-4	-	TRBV4-3	TRBD1	TGCGCCAGCAGCCAGGGAGACAGGGATCATGAAAAACTGTTTTTT	CASSQGDRDHEKLFF
TRBJ2-1	-	TRBV6-5	TRBD1	TGTGCCAGCAGTCGACAGGGTGGGTACAATGAGCAGTTCTTC	CASSRQGGYNEQFF
TRBJ2-3	-	TRBV10-3	TRBD1	TGTGCCATCAGTGAGGCTTCAGGGGGAAGCACAGATACGCAGTATTTT	CAISEASGGSTDTQYF
TRBJ2-5	-	TRBV7-9	TRBD2	TGTGCCAGCAGCTTAGTGCTAGCGGGAGATGAGACCCAGTACTTC	CASSLVLAGDETQYF
TRBJ2-1	-	TRBV2	-	TGTGCCAGCGAGAGGCGGGAATTCCACAATGAGCAGTTCTTC	CASERREFHNEQFF
TRBJ2-1	-	TRBV7-9	-	TGTGCCAGCAGCTCTGCGGACTCACTCCCCCAGAATGAGCAGTTCTTC	CASSSADSLPQNEQFF
TRBJ2-7	-	TRBV11-2	-	TGTGCCAGCAGCCCCCCAAATCCCCCCTACGAGCAGTACTTC	CASSPPNPPYEQYF
TRBJ2-7	-	TRBV6-5	-	TGTGCCAGCAGTCCCCTGGACAGCTCCTACGAGCAGTACTTC	CASSPLDSSYEQYF
TRBJ2-1	-	TRBV7-9	TRBD2	TGTTCCAGCAGCCAACTAGCGGGAGGGCCAAGTGAGCAGTTCTTC	CSSSQLAGGPSEQFF